Below, 30 T cell receptor beta chains from the same sample are listed, as sequenced in a study of T cells after yellow fever vaccination. TCRdb passed the 5' RACE reads through MiXCR, listing each CDR3 protein once. The data hold 100,000 to 150,000 distinct CDR3 sequences, with nearly 7.5% observed a single time. The sequences come from CD4+ T cells sorted from PBMCs, collected around 10 days after the first yellow fever vaccination. These receptor sequences come from a young man who received the YFV17D yellow fever vaccine.

This clonotype was recorded many times. J is TRBJ2-4 and V is TRBV19; D may be TRBD2 (5 bases). The V gene lost 3 bases and the J gene lost 0 bases, with 12 bases spanning the gap. Per the germline V gene, CDR1 is LNHDA and CDR2 is SQIVND (reference sequence). The CDR3 covers 16 residues. CDR3 nucleotide sequence: TGTGCCAGTAGTATCGGGATCCAGCTAGCCAAAAACATTCAGTACTTC. This gives the protein CASSIGIQLAKNIQYF. The complete variable domain, with remaining parts taken from reference TRBV19 and TRBJ2-4, reads DGGITQSPKYLFRKEGQNVTLSCEQNLNHDAMYWYRQDPGQGLRLIYYSQIVNDFQKGDIAEGYSVSREKKESFPLTVTSAQKNPTAFYLCASSIGIQLAKNIQYFGAGTRLSVL.

This clonotype has a count of ten or more. The J gene is TRBJ2-2, the V gene TRBV5-6, with D uncertain. Germline CDR1 and CDR2: SGHDT and YYEEEE. Trimming left V 4 bases short and J 7 bases short, with 11 bases between. The CDR3 length is 13 residues. In DNA form, the CDR3 reads TGTGCCAGCAGCCCCACAAGGGACGGGGAGCTGTTTTTT. This encodes CASSPTRDGELFF.

In this sample, this clonotype turned up a few times. The chain couples TRBV11-2 to TRBJ2-6, with a tentative D call TRBD1 (5 bases). The V and J ends lost 3 bases and 0 bases respectively, with 18 bases between them. The germline V gene encodes CDR1 SGHAT and CDR2 FQNNGV. The CDR3 has 19 residues. Here the CDR3 reads CASSLPGNPEHSGANVLTF. CDR3 nucleotides: TGTGCCAGCAGCTTGCCAGGGAACCCCGAGCACTCTGGGGCCAACGTCCTGACTTTC.

Points on this clonotype: Possible read error: a much larger clone is one base away. V is TRBV4-1 and J is TRBJ2-5, with 9 bases that match TRBD2. Germline V lookup: CDR1 MGHRA, CDR2 YSYEKL. The CDR3 spans 17 residues. V gave up 1 base and J gave up 4 bases; unmatched junction bases: 10. CDR3 amino acids: CASSQGTSGGSPETQYF. CDR3 sequence (DNA): TGCGCCAGCAGCCAAGGTACAAGCGGGGGGTCACCAGAGACCCAGTACTTC.

This clonotype has a count of ten or more. The chain links TRBV29-1 to TRBJ1-5; 7 bases map to TRBD1. Trimming at V came to 4 bases and at J to 4 bases, leaving 4 bases not matched to a gene. Germline lookup yields CDR1 SQVTM and CDR2 ANQGSEA. The CDR3 is 13 amino acids. The CDR3 DNA reads as TGCAGCGTTGCCGGACAGGAAAATCAGCCCCAGCATTTT. Protein product: CSVAGQENQPQHF.

This clonotype was observed many times. This sequence joins TRBV11-2 and TRBJ1-2; D perhaps matches TRBD1 (6 bases). CDR1 is SGHAT and CDR2 is FQNNGV in the germline V gene. With 4 bases removed from V and 8 bases from J, the gap between germline ends came to 14 bases. The CDR3 covers 13 residues. The CDR3 DNA sequence: TGTGCCAGCAGCTCATACAGGGTGGGGGGCTACACCTTC. Amino acid sequence: CASSSYRVGGYTF.

This chain links TRBV5-5 with TRBJ2-5, with D perhaps given as TRBD1 or TRBD2 (6 bases each). The CDR3 has 14 residues. V was trimmed by 2 bases and J by 4 bases, leaving 12 bases between them. Germline V gene data show CDR1 as SGHKS and CDR2 as YYEKEE (reference sequence). CDR3 residues: CASSFRGRGETQYF. The CDR3 DNA reads as TGTGCCAGCAGCTTCCGGGGGCGCGGAGAGACCCAGTACTTC.

The table lists this clonotype with many counts. The chain combines TRBV28 with TRBJ1-2; 10 bases fit TRBD1. Germline V CDR1 and CDR2: MDHEN, SYDVKM. The V gene end was trimmed by 9 bases and the J gene end by 7 bases; junction bases not matched to a gene: 14. The CDR3 is made up of 15 amino acids. CDR3: CASKQATGGPSGYTF. The CDR3 coding sequence is TGTGCCAGTAAACAGGCGACAGGGGGCCCTAGTGGCTACACCTTC.

Note on this clonotype: Given a much more abundant clone one base away, this may be a read error. V and J are TRBV19 and TRBJ1-1, with no clear D. The CDR3 totals 13 residues. Germline CDR1 LNHDA, CDR2 SQIVND (reference sequence). CDR3 nucleotides: TGTACCAGTAGTTCGCGCAGAGACACTGAAGCTTTCTTT. Its translation is CTSSSRRDTEAFF.

CDR3 in amino acids: CATSDYLRDRHGQTAHQPQHF. The DNA of the CDR3 is TGTGCCACCAGTGACTACCTCCGGGACAGACACGGACAAACCGCCCATCAGCCCCAGCATTTT. The chain has TRBV24-1 and TRBJ1-5, with TRBD1 matching over 7 bases. The V and J ends lost 4 bases and 5 bases, in that order; junction bases with no gene match: 25. Germline CDR1 reads KGHDR; CDR2 reads SFDVKD. The CDR3 sequence is 21 residues long.

This clonotype was recorded at least ten times. The chain joins TRBV5-6 to TRBJ1-2; D perhaps matches TRBD1 (5 bases). Trimming took 0 bases from V and 3 from J, leaving 18 bases between them. CDR1 and CDR2 (germline): SGHDT, YYEEEE. The CDR3 length is 17 residues. CDR3 amino acids: CASSLEPRGFTDYGYTF. The CDR3, as DNA: TGTGCCAGCAGCTTGGAACCTCGGGGGTTTACCGACTATGGCTACACCTTC. Supplemented by reference TRBV5-6 and TRBJ1-2, the full variable domain reads DAGVTQSPTHLIKTRGQQVTLRCSPKSGHDTVSWYQQALGQGPQFIFQYYEEEERQRGNFPDRFSGHQFPNYSSELNVNALLLGDSALYLCASSLEPRGFTDYGYTFGSGTRLTVV.

This clonotype occurred many times. J is TRBJ1-2 and V is TRBV18; D perhaps matches TRBD1 (5 bases). The CDR3 contains 15 residues. Trimming shortened V by 0 bases and J by 4 bases, and 12 bases separated the two germline ends. Germline CDR1 reads KGHSH; CDR2 reads LQKENI. CDR3: CASSPPVSTAYGYTF. The CDR3 region has the DNA TGTGCCAGCTCACCACCGGTGTCGACAGCCTATGGCTACACCTTC.

This clonotype has a count of ten or more. V and J are TRBV5-1 and TRBJ2-3, with D maybe TRBD2 (5 bases). CDR1 SGHRS and CDR2 YFSETQ come from the germline V gene. The CDR3 is 13 residues long. Trimming took off 4 bases at V and 1 base at J, with 7 bases between the two ends. The CDR3 protein is CASSVGGTDTQYF. As DNA, the CDR3 is TGCGCCAGCAGCGTCGGGGGCACAGATACGCAGTATTTT.

This clonotype was seen repeatedly, ten times or more. V is TRBV6-2 or TRBV6-3 and J is TRBJ2-7, with 8 nucleotides matching TRBD2. The CDR3 consists of 16 residues. Germline values: CDR1 MNHEY, CDR2 SVGEGT. The V gene end was trimmed by 5 bases and the J gene end by 6 bases; junction bases not matched to a gene: 15. This CDR3 reads CASSRPGLGSGSEQYV. In DNA, the CDR3 is TGTGCCAGCAGTCGACCGGGACTAGGATCGGGAAGCGAGCAGTACGTC.

This clonotype was recorded many times. This chain connects TRBV6-1 to TRBJ1-2; TRBD1 is a possible D gene (6 bases). V lost 5 bases to trimming and J lost 4 bases, with 11 bases between them. This CDR3 comprises 13 residues. Per the germline V gene, CDR1 is MNHNS and CDR2 is SASEGT. The CDR3 is CASSPGQLYGYTF. The CDR3, as DNA: TGTGCCAGCAGTCCAGGACAGCTCTATGGCTACACCTTC.

This clonotype appeared a few times. Possible read error: a much larger clone is one base away. V usage is TRBV6-1 and J usage is TRBJ2-5, with 12 nucleotides matching TRBD2. The CDR3 is 14 amino acids. V dropped 6 bases and J dropped 5; count of bases not matched to a gene: 4. The V gene's germline CDR1 is MNHNS and CDR2 SASEGT. The CDR3: CASSLAGGHETQYF. CDR3 coding DNA: TGTGCCAGCAGCCTAGCGGGGGGGCATGAGACCCAGTACTTC.

There are many counts of this clonotype. This sequence joins TRBV7-2 and TRBJ2-3, with 8 bases that match TRBD2. V was pared by 7 bases and J by 6 bases, with 9 bases of the junction left unmatched. CDR3 length equals 14 residues. Germline CDR1 and CDR2: SGHTA and FQGNSA. The CDR3 is CASKRRGAGDTQYF. DNA for the CDR3: TGTGCCAGCAAAAGGCGGGGGGCGGGGGATACGCAGTATTTT.

This clonotype was observed at least ten times. The chain is built from TRBV3-1 and TRBJ2-1; 11 bases match TRBD2. The CDR3 totals 17 residues. The V gene's germline CDR1 is LGHDT and CDR2 YNNKEL (reference sequence). V dropped 5 bases and J dropped 2; count of bases not matched to a gene: 8. CDR3 nucleotide sequence: TGTGCCAGCAGCAGATTACCGGGACTAGCGGCCTACAATGAGCAGTTCTTC. Translation gives CASSRLPGLAAYNEQFF.

The chain combines TRBV18 with TRBJ2-7, with 7 positions matching TRBD1. The germline V gene encodes CDR1 KGHSH and CDR2 LQKENI. The CDR3 is 15 amino acids. V was clipped by 3 bases and J by 8 bases; unmatched bases: 13. CDR3 in DNA: TGTGCCAGCTCACCCGACCAGGTGACAGGGTTCAAGCAGTACTTC. Translating gives CASSPDQVTGFKQYF.

This clonotype came up many times. The chain employs TRBV7-2 and TRBJ1-2; D might be TRBD1 (6 bases). In germline, CDR1 is SGHTA, CDR2 FQGNSA. This CDR3 comprises 12 residues. Trimming removed 3 bases at V and 7 bases at J, with 9 bases between. CDR3 protein: CASSLTGFGYTF. The CDR3 bases are TGTGCCAGCAGCTTGACAGGATTTGGCTACACCTTC.

This clonotype occurred many times. The chain couples TRBV12-3 or TRBV12-4 to TRBJ1-1; perhaps TRBD1 as D (6 bases). The CDR3 sequence is 16 residues long. V lost 3 bases, J lost 5 bases, and 19 bases lay in between. For the CDR3, the DNA is TGTGCCAGCAGTTTTTGGGGGGGCGCAGGTTGGACTGAAGCTTTCTTT. It is translated as CASSFWGGAGWTEAFF.

This clonotype was counted many times. CDR3 loop: CASSPGTTNYEQYF. As DNA, the CDR3 is TGTGCCAGCAGTCCTGGGACAACTAACTACGAGCAGTACTTC. The chain employs TRBV6-5 and TRBJ2-7; weak D call: TRBD1 (6 bases). CDR1 is MNHEY and CDR2 is SVGAGI in the germline V gene. This CDR3 comprises 14 residues. The V end lost 5 bases, the J end lost 3 bases, and 14 bases lay between the germline ends.

This clonotype was recorded many times. This chain uses TRBV12-3 or TRBV12-4 with TRBJ1-1; D gene unclear. This CDR3 has 15 amino acids. Trimming cost V 3 bases and J 3 bases, with 14 bases left between them. CDR3 region: CASSFSQTTDTEAFF. CDR3 bases: TGTGCCAGCAGTTTCTCACAGACGACGGACACTGAAGCTTTCTTT.

This clonotype has a count of ten or more. The V and J genes are TRBV20-1 and TRBJ1-5; D might be TRBD1 (6 bases). V lost 5 bases, J lost 10 bases, and 21 bases lay in between. The CDR3 covers 14 residues. Looked up from germline, CDR1 is DFQATT and CDR2 is SNEGSKA (reference sequence). CDR3 region: CSARKGVVIGPQHF. CDR3 in DNA: TGCAGTGCTCGGAAGGGGGTGGTCATCGGACCCCAGCATTTT.

This clonotype has at least ten counts. The J gene is TRBJ1-1, the V gene TRBV5-1, with no clear D. Germline-derived CDR1 and CDR2 are SGHRS and YFSETQ. The CDR3 covers 14 residues. V was shortened by 0 bases and J by 4 bases, with 10 bases between the two germline ends. CDR3 coding DNA: TGCGCCAGCAGCTTGGTCGGGGTAAGCACTGAAGCTTTCTTT. Protein: CASSLVGVSTEAFF.

In its sample, this clonotype is medium-sized. CDR3 residues: CSAPSVANTEAFF. The CDR3 DNA reads TGCAGTGCCCCCAGTGTGGCGAACACTGAAGCTTTCTTT. This sequence joins TRBV20-1 and TRBJ1-1; D not certain. Looked up from germline, CDR1 is DFQATT and CDR2 is SNEGSKA (reference sequence). The CDR3 is 13 residues long. V lost 6 bases and J 1 base, leaving 12 bases between the germline ends.

The sample holds many counts of this clonotype. The chain couples TRBV7-2 to TRBJ2-5; no firm D call. Trimming stripped 3 bases from V and 5 bases from J, with 7 bases between. The germline gives CDR1 SGHTA, CDR2 FQGNSA. The CDR3 consists of 12 residues. In DNA form, the CDR3 reads TGTGCCAGCAGCTTTTATTCGGAGACCCAGTACTTC. Its protein product is CASSFYSETQYF.

The CDR3 DNA follows: TGTGCCAGCAGCTCCCCGGGCCGCACAGATACGCAGTATTTT. Its protein is CASSSPGRTDTQYF. The genes are TRBV28 and TRBJ2-3, with D unclear. The V end lost 6 bases, the J end lost 1 base, and 11 bases lay between the germline ends. CDR3 length: 14 amino acids. Germline-derived CDR1 and CDR2 are MDHEN and SYDVKM.

This clonotype has a count of ten or more. The J gene is TRBJ2-3, the V gene TRBV7-6; D remains unclear. The V end was cut by 5 bases, the J end by 0 bases, with 9 bases between. The germline gives CDR1 SGHVS, CDR2 FNYEAQ. The CDR3 extends over 14 amino acids. The chain's CDR3 is CASSPIVSTDTQYF. The CDR3 coding sequence is TGTGCCAGCAGCCCAATTGTTAGCACAGATACGCAGTATTTT. Full variable domain (outside the CDR3, taken from reference TRBV7-6 and TRBJ2-3): GAGVSQSPRYKVTKRGQDVALRCDPISGHVSLYWYRQALGQGPEFLTYFNYEAQQDKSGLPNDRFSAERPEGSISTLTIQRTEQRDSAMYRCASSPIVSTDTQYFGPGTRLTVL.

This clonotype was counted many times. This sequence joins TRBV5-1 and TRBJ2-3, with D possibly TRBD2 on 7 matching bases. This CDR3 is 16 amino acids long. In germline, CDR1 is SGHRS, CDR2 YFSETQ. Trimming removed 2 bases at V and 5 bases at J, with 18 bases between. The CDR3 DNA sequence: TGCGCCAGCAGCTTATGGGGGGGGGCTGCGGAAGATACGCAGTATTTT. This translates into CASSLWGGAAEDTQYF.